This T cell receptor (beta chain) comes out of a study of blood T cell repertoires in COVID-19 (dated by TCRdb to the early 2020s). About the full investigation: Collaborator samples came from the United States, Italy and Spain and covered acute and convalescent phases of COVID-19. HLA class I and class II types, where available, came from metadata supplied by the sample provider rather than from assay-based typing. Samples came from the ongoing ImmuneRACE study (first 160 participants) plus 1,254 subjects from 6 global collaborators. The prospective study material was composed of cDNA or gDNA derived from T cells, B-cell-depleted T cells, or PBMCs. The dataset comprised deeply sampled blood TCRbeta repertoires from subjects exposed to, actively infected with, or recovered from COVID-19. Sample metadata almost always included a de-identified subject ID, COVID-19 status, age in years and sex. The repertoires were released in a freely available public database meant as a resource for research on the immune response to SARS-CoV-2. Points the paper makes about the study in general: How much clinical and demographic metadata was included differed by source and by participant, and the metadata was provided uncurated.

The immunoSEQ Assay, a bias-controlled multiplex PCR, was used to amplify TCRbeta CDR3 regions from genomic DNA. Concerning the study's data processing: Within the assay, amplification of reference gene primers was used to estimate how many nucleated cells each sample contained. To quantify the absolute abundance of each unique TCRbeta CDR3 rearrangement, sequence reads were collapsed and filtered. Productive Simpson clonality was computed per sample as the square root of Simpson's diversity index over productive rearrangements. The immuneACCESS repertoire file appears here via TCRdb, limited to in-frame rearrangements. These files lack a portion of the clones; in checked studies, under half of the deficit traces to unresolved V genes, and the cause of the others is not known. V and J calls and clone size are given by that table; D and trimming were obtained from the DNA. A total of around 160,000 clones appear in this sample, around 84% of them only once. Together, the top ten hold less than 20% of the sample.

Each collaborating institution followed its own protocols to collect whole blood in K2EDTA tubes. For TCRbeta analysis, collaborator samples were shipped as frozen whole blood, as isolated PBMCs, or as DNA extracted from either sample type. Turning to this clone: There is no known antigen for this receptor. Base qualities are not at hand, and no much larger clone is one base apart.

From the cysteine up to the phenylalanine, the CDR3 has a length of 13 residues. CDR3 DNA is the only sequence kept; it has 39 bases, read in frame from the first base. V is shortened by 5 bases, J by 8 bases, and the region joining them spans 13 bases. The germline V gene supplies CDR1 SGHNT and CDR2 YENEEA. This chain joins TRBV11-3 to TRBJ2-1; TRBD1 is a possible D gene, resting on 6 matching bases. The origin of this receptor is an elderly woman with acute or convalescent COVID-19. Sequenced material: peripheral blood. The DNA sequence is given as TGTGCCAGCAGCACACAGGGACACGATGAGCAGTTCTTC. It encodes CASSTQGHDEQFF.